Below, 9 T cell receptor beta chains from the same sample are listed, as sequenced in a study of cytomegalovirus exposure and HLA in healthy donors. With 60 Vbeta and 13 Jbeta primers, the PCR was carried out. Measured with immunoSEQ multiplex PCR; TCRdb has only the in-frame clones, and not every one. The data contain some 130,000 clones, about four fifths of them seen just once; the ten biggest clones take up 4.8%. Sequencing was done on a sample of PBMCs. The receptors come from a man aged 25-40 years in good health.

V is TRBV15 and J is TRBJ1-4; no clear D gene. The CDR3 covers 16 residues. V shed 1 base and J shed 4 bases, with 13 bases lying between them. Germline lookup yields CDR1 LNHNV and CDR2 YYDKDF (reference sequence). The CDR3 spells CATSRGPNYDNEKLFF. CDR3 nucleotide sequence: TGTGCCACCAGCAGAGGCCCGAACTATGATAATGAAAAACTGTTTTTT.

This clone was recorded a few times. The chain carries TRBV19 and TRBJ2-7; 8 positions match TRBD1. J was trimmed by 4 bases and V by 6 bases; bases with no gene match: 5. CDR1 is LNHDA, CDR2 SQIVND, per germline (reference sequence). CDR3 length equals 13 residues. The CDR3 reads CASRGTGEYEQYF. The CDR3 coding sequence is TGTGCCAGTAGGGGGACAGGAGAATACGAGCAGTACTTC.

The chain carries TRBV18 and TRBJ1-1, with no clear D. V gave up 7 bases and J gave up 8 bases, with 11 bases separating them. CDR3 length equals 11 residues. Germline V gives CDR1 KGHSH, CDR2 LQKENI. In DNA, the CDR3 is TGTGCCAGCTTCGCGGGTTTCGAAGCTTTCTTT. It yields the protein CASFAGFEAFF. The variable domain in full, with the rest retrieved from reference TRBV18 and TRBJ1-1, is NAGVMQNPRHLVRRRGQEARLRCSPMKGHSHVYWYRQLPEEGLKFMVYLQKENIIDESGMPKERFSAEFPKEGPSILRIQQVVRGDSAAYFCASFAGFEAFFGQGTRLTVV.

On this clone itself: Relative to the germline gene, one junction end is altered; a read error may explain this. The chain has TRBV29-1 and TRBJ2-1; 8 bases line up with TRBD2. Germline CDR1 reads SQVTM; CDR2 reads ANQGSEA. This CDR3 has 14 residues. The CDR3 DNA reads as TGCAGCGTTGTCGTGGCTAGCGGGTACAATGAGCAGCTCTTC. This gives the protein CSVVVASGYNEQLF.

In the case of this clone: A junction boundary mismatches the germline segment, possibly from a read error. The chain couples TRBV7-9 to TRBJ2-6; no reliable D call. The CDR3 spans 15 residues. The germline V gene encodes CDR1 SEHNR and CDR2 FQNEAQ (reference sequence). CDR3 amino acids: CSSSVRLAGANVLTF. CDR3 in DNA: TGTTCCAGCAGCGTACGGTTGGCTGGGGCCAACGTCCTGACTTTC. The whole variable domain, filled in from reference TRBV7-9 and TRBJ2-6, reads DTGVSQNPRHKITKRGQNVTFRCDPISEHNRLYWYRQTLGQGPEFLTYFQNEAQLEKSRLLSDRFSAERPKGSFSTLEIQRTEQGDSAMYLCSSSVRLAGANVLTFGAGSRLTVL.

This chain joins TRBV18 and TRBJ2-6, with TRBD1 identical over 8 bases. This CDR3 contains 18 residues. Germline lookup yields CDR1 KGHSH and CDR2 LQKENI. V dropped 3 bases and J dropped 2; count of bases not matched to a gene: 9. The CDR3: CASSPFRTGKTGANVLTF. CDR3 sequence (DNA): TGTGCCAGCTCACCGTTCCGGACAGGGAAGACTGGGGCCAACGTCCTGACTTTC.

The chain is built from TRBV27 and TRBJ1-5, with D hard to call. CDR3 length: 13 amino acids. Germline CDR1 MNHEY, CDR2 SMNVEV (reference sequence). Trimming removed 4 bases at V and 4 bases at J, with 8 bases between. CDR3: CASSYGVNQPQHF. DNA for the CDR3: TGTGCCAGCAGTTACGGAGTGAATCAGCCCCAGCATTTT.

This CDR3 is CASSAVSYEQYF. DNA of the CDR3: TGCGCCAGCTCGGCGGTCTCCTACGAGCAGTACTTC. The chain joins TRBV10-2 to TRBJ2-7, with unresolved D. Trimming took off 8 bases at V and 0 bases at J, with 8 bases between the two ends. The CDR3 consists of 12 residues. CDR1 is WSHSY, CDR2 SAAADI, per germline.

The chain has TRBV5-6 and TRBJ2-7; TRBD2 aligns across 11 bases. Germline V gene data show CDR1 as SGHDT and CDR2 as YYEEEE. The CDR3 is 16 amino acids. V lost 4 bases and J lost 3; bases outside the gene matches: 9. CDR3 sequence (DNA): TGTGCCAGCAGCATGTCTCTAGCGGGAGGTAACTACGAGCAGTACTTC. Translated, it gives CASSMSLAGGNYEQYF.